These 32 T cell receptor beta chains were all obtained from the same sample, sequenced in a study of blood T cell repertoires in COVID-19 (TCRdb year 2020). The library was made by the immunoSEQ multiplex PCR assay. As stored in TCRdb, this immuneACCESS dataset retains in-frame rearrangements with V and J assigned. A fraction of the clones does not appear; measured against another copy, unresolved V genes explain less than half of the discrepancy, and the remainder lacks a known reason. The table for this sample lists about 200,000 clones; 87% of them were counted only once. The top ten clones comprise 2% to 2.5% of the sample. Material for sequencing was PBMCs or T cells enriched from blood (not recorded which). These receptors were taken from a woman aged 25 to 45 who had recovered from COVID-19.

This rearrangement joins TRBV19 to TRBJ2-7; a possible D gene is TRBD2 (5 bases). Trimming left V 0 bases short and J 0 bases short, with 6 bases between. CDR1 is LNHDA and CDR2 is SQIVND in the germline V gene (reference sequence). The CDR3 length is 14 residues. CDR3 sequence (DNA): TGTGCCAGTAGTATAGATCGGGGCTCCTACGAGCAGTACTTC. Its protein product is CASSIDRGSYEQYF.

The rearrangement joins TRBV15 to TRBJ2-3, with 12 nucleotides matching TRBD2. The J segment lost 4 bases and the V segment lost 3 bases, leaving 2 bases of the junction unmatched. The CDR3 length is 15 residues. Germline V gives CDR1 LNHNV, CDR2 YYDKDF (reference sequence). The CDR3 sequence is CATSRLAGGPDTQYF. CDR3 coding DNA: TGTGCCACCAGCAGGCTAGCGGGGGGGCCAGATACGCAGTATTTT.

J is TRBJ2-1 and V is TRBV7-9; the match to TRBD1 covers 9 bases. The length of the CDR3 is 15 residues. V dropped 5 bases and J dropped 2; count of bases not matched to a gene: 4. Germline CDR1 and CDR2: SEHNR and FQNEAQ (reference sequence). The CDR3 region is CASSRTGGTYNEQFF. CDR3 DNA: TGTGCCAGCAGCAGAACAGGGGGCACCTACAATGAGCAGTTCTTC.

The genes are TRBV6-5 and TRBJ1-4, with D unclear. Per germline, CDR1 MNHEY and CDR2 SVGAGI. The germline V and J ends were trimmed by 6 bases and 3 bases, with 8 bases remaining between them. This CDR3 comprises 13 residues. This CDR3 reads CASRITANEKLFF. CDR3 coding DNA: TGTGCCAGCAGGATTACAGCTAATGAAAAACTGTTTTTT.

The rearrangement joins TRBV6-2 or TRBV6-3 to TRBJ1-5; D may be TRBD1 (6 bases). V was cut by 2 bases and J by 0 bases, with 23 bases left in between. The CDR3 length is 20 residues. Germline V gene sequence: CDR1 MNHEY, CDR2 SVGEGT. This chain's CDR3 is CASSYVRDTYQDYSNQPQHF. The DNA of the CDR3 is TGTGCCAGCAGTTACGTCCGGGACACCTATCAGGATTATAGCAATCAGCCCCAGCATTTT.

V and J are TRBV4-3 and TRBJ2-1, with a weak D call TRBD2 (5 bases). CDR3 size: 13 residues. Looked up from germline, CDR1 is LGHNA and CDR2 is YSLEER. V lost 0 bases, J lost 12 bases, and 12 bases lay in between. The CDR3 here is CASSQDMAGGQFF. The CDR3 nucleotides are TGCGCCAGCAGCCAAGATATGGCAGGAGGGCAGTTCTTC.

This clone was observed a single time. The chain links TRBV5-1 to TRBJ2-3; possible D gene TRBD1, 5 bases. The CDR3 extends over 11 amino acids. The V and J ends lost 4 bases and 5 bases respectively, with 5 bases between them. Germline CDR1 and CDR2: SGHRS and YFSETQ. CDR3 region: CASSQGDTQYF. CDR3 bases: TGCGCCAGCAGCCAGGGAGATACGCAGTATTTT.

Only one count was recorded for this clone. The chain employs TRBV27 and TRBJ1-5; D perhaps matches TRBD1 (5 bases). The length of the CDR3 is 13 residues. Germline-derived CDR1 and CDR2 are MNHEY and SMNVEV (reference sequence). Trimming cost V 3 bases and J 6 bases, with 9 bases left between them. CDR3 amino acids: CASSFLRVQPQHF. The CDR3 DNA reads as TGTGCCAGCAGTTTCCTCAGGGTTCAGCCCCAGCATTTT.

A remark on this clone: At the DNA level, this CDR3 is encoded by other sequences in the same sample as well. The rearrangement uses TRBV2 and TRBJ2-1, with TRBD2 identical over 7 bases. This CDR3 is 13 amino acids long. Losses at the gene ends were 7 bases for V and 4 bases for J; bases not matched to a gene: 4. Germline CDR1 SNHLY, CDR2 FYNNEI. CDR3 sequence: CASKGREYNEQFF. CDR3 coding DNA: TGTGCCAGCAAGGGGCGGGAGTACAATGAGCAGTTCTTC.

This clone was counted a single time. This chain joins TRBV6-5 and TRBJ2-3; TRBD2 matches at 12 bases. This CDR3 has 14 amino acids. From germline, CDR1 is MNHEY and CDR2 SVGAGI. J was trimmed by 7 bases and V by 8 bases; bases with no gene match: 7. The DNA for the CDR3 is TGTGCCAGCGGGCTAGCGGGGGGGCGAAATACGCAGTATTTT. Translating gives CASGLAGGRNTQYF.

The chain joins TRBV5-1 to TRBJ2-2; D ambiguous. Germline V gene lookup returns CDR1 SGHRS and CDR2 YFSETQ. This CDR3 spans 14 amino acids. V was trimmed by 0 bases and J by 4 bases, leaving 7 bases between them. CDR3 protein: CASSLGRSTGELFF. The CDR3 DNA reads TGCGCCAGCAGCTTGGGCAGGTCCACCGGGGAGCTGTTTTTT.

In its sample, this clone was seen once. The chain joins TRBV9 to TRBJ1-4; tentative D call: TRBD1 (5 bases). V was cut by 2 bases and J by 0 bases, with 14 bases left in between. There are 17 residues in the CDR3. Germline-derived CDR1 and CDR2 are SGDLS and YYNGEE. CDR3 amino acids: CASSVGPGGSTNEKLFF. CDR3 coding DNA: TGTGCCAGCAGCGTGGGACCCGGGGGATCAACTAATGAAAAACTGTTTTTT.

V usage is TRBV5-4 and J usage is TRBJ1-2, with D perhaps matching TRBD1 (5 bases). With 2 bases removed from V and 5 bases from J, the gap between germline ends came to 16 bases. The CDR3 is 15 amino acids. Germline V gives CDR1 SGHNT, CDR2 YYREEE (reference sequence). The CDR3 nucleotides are TGTGCCAGCAGCTTAAAACAGGCCTTCGGGTATGGCTACACCTTC. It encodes CASSLKQAFGYGYTF.

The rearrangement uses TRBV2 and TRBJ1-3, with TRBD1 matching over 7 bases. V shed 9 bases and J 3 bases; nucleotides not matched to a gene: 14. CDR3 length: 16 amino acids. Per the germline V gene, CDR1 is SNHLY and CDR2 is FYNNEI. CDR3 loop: CASGQESPLFGNTIYF. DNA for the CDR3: TGTGCCAGTGGACAGGAATCCCCCCTATTTGGAAACACCATATATTTT.

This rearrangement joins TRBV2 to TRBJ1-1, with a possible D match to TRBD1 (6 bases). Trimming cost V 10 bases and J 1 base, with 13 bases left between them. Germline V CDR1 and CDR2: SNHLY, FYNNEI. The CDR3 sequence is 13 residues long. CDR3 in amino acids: CATLKQGNTEAFF. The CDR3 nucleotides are TGTGCCACGCTAAAACAGGGGAACACTGAAGCTTTCTTT.

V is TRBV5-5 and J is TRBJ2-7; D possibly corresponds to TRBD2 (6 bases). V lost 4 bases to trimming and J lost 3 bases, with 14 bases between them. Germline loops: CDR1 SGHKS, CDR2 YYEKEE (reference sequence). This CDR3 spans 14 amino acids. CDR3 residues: CASSLATRFYEQYF. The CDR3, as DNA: TGTGCCAGCAGCCTAGCGACTAGATTCTACGAGCAGTACTTC.

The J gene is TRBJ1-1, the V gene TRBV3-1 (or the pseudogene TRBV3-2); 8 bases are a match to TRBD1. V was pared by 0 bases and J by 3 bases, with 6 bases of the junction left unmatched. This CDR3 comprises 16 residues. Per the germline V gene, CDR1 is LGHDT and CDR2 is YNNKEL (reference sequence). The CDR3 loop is CASSQDHTGGDTEAFF. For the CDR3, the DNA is TGTGCCAGCAGCCAAGACCACACAGGGGGGGACACTGAAGCTTTCTTT.

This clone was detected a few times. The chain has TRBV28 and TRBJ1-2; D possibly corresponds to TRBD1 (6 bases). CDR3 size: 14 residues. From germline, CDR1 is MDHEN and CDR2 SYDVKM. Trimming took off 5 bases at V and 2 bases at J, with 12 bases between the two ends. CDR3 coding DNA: TGTGCCAGCAGTGGGGGGGGCGCGAACTATGGCTACACCTTC. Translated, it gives CASSGGGANYGYTF.

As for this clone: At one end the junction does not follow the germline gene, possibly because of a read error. The CDR3 region is CATSSTGPGGYTF. CDR3 DNA sequence: TGTGCCACCAGTTCTACAGGGCCCGGTGGCTACACCTTC. V usage is TRBV27 and J usage is TRBJ1-2; perhaps TRBD1 as D (6 bases). CDR3 length equals 13 residues. From germline, CDR1 is MNHEY and CDR2 SMNVEV (reference sequence).

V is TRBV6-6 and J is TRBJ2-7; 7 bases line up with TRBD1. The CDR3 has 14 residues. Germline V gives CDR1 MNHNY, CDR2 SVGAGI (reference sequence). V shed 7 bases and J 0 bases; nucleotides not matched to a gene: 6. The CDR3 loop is CASTQTGISYEQYF. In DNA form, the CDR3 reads TGTGCCAGCACCCAGACAGGGATCTCCTACGAGCAGTACTTC.

The CDR3 DNA reads as TGCGCCAGCAGCTTAACTTTACAGGGGGGGACTTTCTTT. Translating it yields CASSLTLQGGTFF. This chain uses TRBV5-1 with TRBJ1-1; the match to TRBD1 covers 8 bases. The trim removed 2 bases at V and 12 bases at J, leaving 9 bases unmatched. The V gene's germline CDR1 is SGHRS and CDR2 YFSETQ. The CDR3 has 13 residues.

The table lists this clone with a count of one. The CDR3 coding sequence is TGCGCCAGCAGCCCAGGGCCTTATAGCAATCAGCCCCAGCATTTT. This translates into CASSPGPYSNQPQHF. This chain connects TRBV5-1 to TRBJ1-5; possible D gene TRBD1, 5 bases. Trimming pared 4 bases from V and 0 bases from J, leaving 11 bases between. The CDR3 length is 15 residues. Germline CDR1 and CDR2: SGHRS and YFSETQ.

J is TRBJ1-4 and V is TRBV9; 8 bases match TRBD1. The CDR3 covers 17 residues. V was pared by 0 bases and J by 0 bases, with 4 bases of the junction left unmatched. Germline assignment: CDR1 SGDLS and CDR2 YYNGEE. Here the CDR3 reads CASSVGGTGTTNEKLFF. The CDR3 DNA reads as TGTGCCAGCAGCGTAGGGGGGACAGGTACAACTAATGAAAAACTGTTTTTT.

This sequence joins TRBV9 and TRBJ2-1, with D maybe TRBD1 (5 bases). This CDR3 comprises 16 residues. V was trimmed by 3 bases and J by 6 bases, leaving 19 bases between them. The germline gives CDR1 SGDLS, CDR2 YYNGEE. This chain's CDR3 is CASSARTGEARNEQFF. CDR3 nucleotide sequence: TGTGCCAGCAGCGCCCGAACAGGAGAAGCGCGCAATGAGCAGTTCTTC.

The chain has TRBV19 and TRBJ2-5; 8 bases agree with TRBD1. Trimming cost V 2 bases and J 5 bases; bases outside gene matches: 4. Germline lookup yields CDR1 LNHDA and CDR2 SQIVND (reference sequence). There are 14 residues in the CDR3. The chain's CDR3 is CASSIQGAQETQYF. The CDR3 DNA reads TGTGCCAGTAGTATACAGGGGGCCCAGGAGACCCAGTACTTC.

This chain's CDR3 is CASIKRGGYEQYF. The CDR3 region has the DNA TGTGCCAGCATCAAAAGGGGAGGCTACGAGCAGTACTTC. This chain links TRBV7-9 with TRBJ2-7, with D possibly TRBD2 on 6 matching bases. Trimming took off 7 bases at V and 3 bases at J, with 13 bases between the two ends. CDR3 length: 13 amino acids. Looked up from germline, CDR1 is SEHNR and CDR2 is FQNEAQ (reference sequence).

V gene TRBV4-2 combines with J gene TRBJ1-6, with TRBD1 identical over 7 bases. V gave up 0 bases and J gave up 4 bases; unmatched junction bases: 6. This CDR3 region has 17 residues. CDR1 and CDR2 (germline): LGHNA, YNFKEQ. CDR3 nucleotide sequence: TGTGCCAGCAGCCAAGAAGCGACAGGGAGGTATAATTCACCCCTCCACTTT. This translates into CASSQEATGRYNSPLHF.

The CDR3 coding sequence is TGTGCCAGCAGTTACATTAGACAGCTCAATGAGCAGTTCTTC. Translating gives CASSYIRQLNEQFF. This chain joins TRBV6-2 or TRBV6-3 and TRBJ2-1, with D perhaps TRBD1 (5 bases). The CDR3 is 14 amino acids. From germline, CDR1 is MNHEY and CDR2 SVGEGT. The V end lost 2 bases, the J end lost 6 bases, and 11 bases lay between the germline ends.

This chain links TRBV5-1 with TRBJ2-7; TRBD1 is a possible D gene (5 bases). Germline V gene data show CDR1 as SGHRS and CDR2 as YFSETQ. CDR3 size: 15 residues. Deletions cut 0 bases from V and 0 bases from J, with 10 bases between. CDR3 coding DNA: TGCGCCAGCAGCTTGGCGACAGCAAACTCCTACGAGCAGTACTTC. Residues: CASSLATANSYEQYF.

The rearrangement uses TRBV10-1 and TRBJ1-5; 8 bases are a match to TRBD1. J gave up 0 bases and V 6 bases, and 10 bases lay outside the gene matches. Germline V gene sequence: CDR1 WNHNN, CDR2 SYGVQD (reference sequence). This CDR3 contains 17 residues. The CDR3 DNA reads TGCGCCAGCAGACACCCGGGACAGGCAAATAGCAATCAGCCCCAGCATTTT. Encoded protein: CASRHPGQANSNQPQHF.

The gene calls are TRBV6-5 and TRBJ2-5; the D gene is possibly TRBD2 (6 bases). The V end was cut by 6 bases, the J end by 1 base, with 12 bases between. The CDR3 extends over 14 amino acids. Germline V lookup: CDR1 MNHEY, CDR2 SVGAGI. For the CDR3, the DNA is TGTGCCAGCAGGACAGCGGGTTTCCAAGAGACCCAGTACTTC. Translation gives CASRTAGFQETQYF.

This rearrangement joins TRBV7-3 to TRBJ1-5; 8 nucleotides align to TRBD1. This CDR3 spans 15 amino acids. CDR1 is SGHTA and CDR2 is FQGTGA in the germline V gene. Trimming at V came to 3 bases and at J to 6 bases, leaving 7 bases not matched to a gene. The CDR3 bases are TGTGCCAGCAGCTTCCCAGGGGGCAGGTTTCAGCCCCAGCATTTT. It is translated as CASSFPGGRFQPQHF. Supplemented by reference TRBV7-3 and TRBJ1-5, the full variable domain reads GAGVSQTPSNKVTEKGKYVELRCDPISGHTALYWYRQSLGQGPEFLIYFQGTGAADDSGLPNDRFFAVRPEGSVSTLKIQRTERGDSAVYLCASSFPGGRFQPQHFGDGTRLSIL.